The source of this TCR beta chain is a study of blood T cell repertoires in COVID-19. The authors' processing: Amplified reference gene primers provided the basis for estimating nucleated cell counts. TCRdb's copy holds only in-frame clones and misses some; the assay was immunoSEQ multiplex PCR. V, J and clone size are those of that table, while D and trimming were read from the DNA. The top ten hold 3% to 3.5% of the sample, which has around 250,000 clones, roughly 88% seen once. Participant ages covered roughly 18 to 89 years across around 25 US areas. Participants were placed into cohorts based on the clinical history they reported. Exposed participants encountered a COVID-19 case during the 2 weeks preceding study entry. CDR1 and CDR2 from the germline V gene are MGHRA and YSYEKL. This CDR3 is 13 amino acids long. Trimming removed 0 bases at V and 6 bases at J, with 9 bases between.

This sequence originates from a woman aged 40 to 50 who had been exposed to COVID-19. The sample taken for sequencing was PBMCs or T cells enriched from blood (not recorded which). The chain carries TRBV4-1 and TRBJ2-7, with a weak D call TRBD1 (5 bases). CDR3 protein: CASSQEQDSEQYF. Written as DNA, the CDR3 is TGCGCCAGCAGCCAAGAACAAGACAGCGAGCAGTACTTC.